This entry features one T cell receptor (beta chain) sequence. The sample originates from a study of blood T cell repertoires in COVID-19. Study-level background: Samples representing acute and convalescent COVID-19 were sourced from the United States, Italy and Spain.

Germline CDR1 reads LNHDA; CDR2 reads SQIVND (reference sequence). CDR3 length: 17 residues. Trimming at V came to 6 bases and at J to 8 bases, leaving 16 bases not matched to a gene. Assay used: immunoSEQ multiplex PCR; TCRdb lists only in-frame clones, some missing. Of tens of thousands of clones detected, roughly 87% appear once; the ten largest clones hold around 28%. The rearrangement links TRBV19 to TRBJ1-4; 9 bases line up with TRBD1. Material: peripheral blood. The clonotype comes from a man in his forties or fifties with acute or convalescent COVID-19. CDR3 sequence: CASSKGQGRFGNEKLFF. The CDR3 region has the DNA TGTGCCAGTAGCAAGGGACAGGGTAGATTTGGGAACGAAAAACTGTTTTTT.